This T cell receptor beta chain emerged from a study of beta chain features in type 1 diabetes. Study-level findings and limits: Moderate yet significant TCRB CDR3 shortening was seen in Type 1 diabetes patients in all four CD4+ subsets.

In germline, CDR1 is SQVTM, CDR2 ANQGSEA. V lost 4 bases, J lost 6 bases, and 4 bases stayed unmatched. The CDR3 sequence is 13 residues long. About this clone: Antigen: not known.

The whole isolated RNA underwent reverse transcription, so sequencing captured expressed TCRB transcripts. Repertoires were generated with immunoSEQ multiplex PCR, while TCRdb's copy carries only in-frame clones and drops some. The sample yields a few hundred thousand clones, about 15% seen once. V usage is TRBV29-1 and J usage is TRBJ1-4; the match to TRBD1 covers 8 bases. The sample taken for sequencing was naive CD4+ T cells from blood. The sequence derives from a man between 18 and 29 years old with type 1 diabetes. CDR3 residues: CSVGRGRDEKLFF. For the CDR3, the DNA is TGCAGCGTTGGCAGGGGGCGGGATGAAAAACTGTTTTTT.